The 22 T cell receptor beta chains reported below all come from one sample, sequenced in a study of blood T cell repertoires in COVID-19. TCRdb's copy holds only in-frame clones and misses some; the assay was immunoSEQ multiplex PCR. Of 350,000 to 400,000 clones in the sample, approximately 89% were seen once. Sequencing was performed on PBMCs or T cells enriched from blood (not recorded which). The source of these receptors is a middle-aged man in a cohort exposed to, infected with or recovered from COVID-19 (not recorded which).

The chain has TRBV15 and TRBJ2-7; TRBD1 might be the D (5 bases). V gave up 5 bases and J gave up 0 bases, with 8 bases separating them. Germline V gene lookup returns CDR1 LNHNV and CDR2 YYDKDF (reference sequence). This CDR3 is built from 13 residues. The CDR3 DNA is TGTGCCACCAGCCCAGGACACTCCTACGAGCAGTACTTC. This codes for CATSPGHSYEQYF.

The chain joins TRBV5-5 to TRBJ2-7, with TRBD2 identical over 14 bases. The V segment lost 5 bases and the J segment 3 bases; nucleotides outside the gene matches: 7. Per germline, CDR1 SGHKS and CDR2 YYEKEE (reference sequence). The CDR3 runs to 16 residues. This CDR3 reads CASRLGLAGAFYEQYF. DNA of the CDR3: TGTGCCAGCAGACTGGGACTAGCGGGAGCCTTCTACGAGCAGTACTTC.

The CDR3 DNA follows: TGTGCCAGCAGTCGCGGCGGGAGCTCCTACGAGCAGTACTTC. Its translation: CASSRGGSSYEQYF. This sequence joins TRBV28 and TRBJ2-7, with 7 bases that match TRBD2. CDR3 length: 14 amino acids. Germline assignment: CDR1 MDHEN and CDR2 SYDVKM. V lost 5 bases and J lost 0; bases outside the gene matches: 4.

The chain couples TRBV5-1 to TRBJ2-2, with TRBD2 as a possible D gene (6 bases). The CDR3 consists of 12 residues. The germline CDR1 and CDR2 sequences are SGHRS and YFSETQ. Trimming left V 6 bases short and J 7 bases short, with 10 bases between. CDR3 loop: CASTSGGGELFF. DNA for the CDR3: TGCGCCAGCACGTCCGGGGGCGGGGAGCTGTTTTTT. The variable domain in full, completed from reference TRBV5-1 and TRBJ2-2, reads KAGVTQTPRYLIKTRGQQVTLSCSPISGHRSVSWYQQTPGQGLQFLFEYFSETQRNKGNFPGRFSGRQFSNSRSEMNVSTLELGDSALYLCASTSGGGELFFGEGSRLTVL.

The gene calls are TRBV19 and TRBJ1-4; 7 nucleotides line up with TRBD1. This CDR3 region has 13 residues. V gave up 8 bases and J gave up 7 bases; unmatched junction bases: 7. Per germline, CDR1 LNHDA and CDR2 SQIVND (reference sequence). CDR3 nucleotides: TGTGCCAGTTCGGACAGGAAGGGTGAAAAACTGTTTTTT. It codes for CASSDRKGEKLFF.

The chain couples TRBV27 to TRBJ1-2; TRBD1 agrees at 9 bases. J lost 4 bases, V lost 2 bases, and 11 bases had no gene match. This CDR3 has 17 residues. Looked up from germline, CDR1 is MNHEY and CDR2 is SMNVEV (reference sequence). This CDR3 reads CASSLATGGPTVYGYTF. CDR3 nucleotide sequence: TGTGCCAGCAGTTTAGCGACAGGGGGGCCGACCGTCTATGGCTACACCTTC.

The V gene is TRBV5-5, the J gene TRBJ2-3; 7 bases map to TRBD2. The V gene end was trimmed by 0 bases and the J gene end by 10 bases; junction bases not matched to a gene: 5. The CDR3 covers 13 residues. CDR1 is SGHKS, CDR2 YYEKEE, per germline (reference sequence). For the CDR3, the DNA is TGTGCCAGCAGCTTGGCCAGCCGGGAGGCGCAGTATTTT. This translates into CASSLASREAQYF.

A note on this clone: The sample carries other DNA sequences with the same CDR3. This chain connects TRBV15 to TRBJ2-2; tentative D call: TRBD1 (7 bases). Germline values: CDR1 LNHNV, CDR2 YYDKDF (reference sequence). The CDR3 is 19 residues long. V lost 5 bases and J 6 bases, leaving 28 bases between the germline ends. CDR3 DNA: TGTGCCACCAGCCGATCCGGAACAGGGGATAGGGGGAGGCCCGGGGAGCTGTTTTTT. This codes for CATSRSGTGDRGRPGELFF. The whole variable domain, remainder taken from reference TRBV15 and TRBJ2-2, is DAMVIQNPRYQVTQFGKPVTLSCSQTLNHNVMYWYQQKSSQAPKLLFHYYDKDFNNEADTPDNFQSRRPNTSFCFLDIRSPGLGDTAMYLCATSRSGTGDRGRPGELFFGEGSRLTVL.

The gene calls are TRBV24-1 and TRBJ2-1; perhaps TRBD2 as D (5 bases). CDR1 is KGHDR and CDR2 is SFDVKD in the germline V gene. The length of the CDR3 is 15 residues. V dropped 3 bases and J dropped 5 bases, with 13 bases sitting between them. CDR3: CATSDPGRGDNEQFF. The CDR3 bases are TGTGCCACCAGTGATCCTGGTCGGGGAGACAATGAGCAGTTCTTC.

The chain is built from TRBV27 and TRBJ1-2, with unresolved D. V gave up 6 bases and J gave up 8 bases, with 16 bases separating them. The CDR3 contains 13 residues. Germline V gives CDR1 MNHEY, CDR2 SMNVEV (reference sequence). The CDR3 protein is CASRLTSSGGYTF. CDR3 DNA sequence: TGTGCCAGCAGGTTGACATCCTCGGGGGGCTACACCTTC.

The gene calls are TRBV11-2 and TRBJ1-1, with D uncertain. CDR1 and CDR2 (germline): SGHAT, FQNNGV. This CDR3 is built from 13 residues. Deletions cut 1 base from V and 8 bases from J, with 11 bases between. CDR3 sequence: CASSLGGIQEAFF. The CDR3 DNA is TGTGCCAGCAGCTTAGGAGGCATCCAGGAAGCTTTCTTT.

This chain's CDR3 is CASRSESTDTQYF. The CDR3 nucleotides are TGTGCCAGCCGCTCGGAGAGCACAGATACGCAGTATTTT. This chain connects TRBV6-5 to TRBJ2-3; unclear D gene. Trimming shortened V by 8 bases and J by 0 bases, and 9 bases separated the two germline ends. The CDR3 is 13 residues long. CDR1 is MNHEY, CDR2 SVGAGI, per germline.

V and J are TRBV18 and TRBJ2-2; TRBD1 matches 9 bases. Trimming cost V 5 bases and J 2 bases; bases outside gene matches: 3. This CDR3 has 15 residues. Germline CDR1 reads KGHSH; CDR2 reads LQKENI. CDR3 in amino acids: CASSRDRVNTGELFF. Written as DNA, the CDR3 is TGTGCCAGCTCAAGGGACAGGGTCAACACCGGGGAGCTGTTTTTT.

This clone has at least ten counts. This chain uses TRBV7-9 with TRBJ1-4, with 8 bases lining up with TRBD1. There are 15 residues in the CDR3. J gave up 7 bases and V 6 bases, and 10 bases lay outside the gene matches. Germline-derived CDR1 and CDR2 are SEHNR and FQNEAQ (reference sequence). The CDR3 loop reads CASRDSGQGFEKLFF. DNA of the CDR3: TGTGCCAGCAGAGACTCCGGACAGGGTTTTGAAAAACTGTTTTTT.

V is TRBV19 and J is TRBJ2-1; TRBD2 matches at 9 bases. The germline V gene has CDR1 LNHDA and CDR2 SQIVND (reference sequence). The length of the CDR3 is 15 residues. V was clipped by 8 bases and J by 4 bases; unmatched bases: 9. The CDR3 loop is CASSPLAGLYNEQFF. The CDR3 bases are TGTGCCAGTTCGCCACTAGCGGGTTTATACAATGAGCAGTTCTTC.

The V call is TRBV5-1, the J call TRBJ2-3, with 11 bases fitting TRBD2. This CDR3 has 18 residues. Trimming removed 4 bases from V and 6 bases from J; junction bases left unmatched: 16. Germline V gene lookup returns CDR1 SGHRS and CDR2 YFSETQ. The CDR3: CASSASPSLAGVVDTQYF. The CDR3 DNA sequence: TGCGCCAGCAGCGCTAGCCCGTCACTAGCGGGAGTGGTCGATACGCAGTATTTT.

The chain carries TRBV2 and TRBJ1-1; 8 nucleotides match TRBD1. The germline V gene has CDR1 SNHLY and CDR2 FYNNEI. The CDR3 is made up of 15 amino acids. The V and J ends lost 5 bases and 2 bases, in that order; junction bases with no gene match: 7. The CDR3 DNA sequence: TGTGCCAGCAGTAAAAACAGGGGGATTAACACTGAAGCTTTCTTT. Protein: CASSKNRGINTEAFF.

This clone was found once. The J gene is TRBJ2-7, the V gene TRBV28; D is ambiguous. Germline V gene lookup returns CDR1 MDHEN and CDR2 SYDVKM. This CDR3 has 14 amino acids. The V end was cut by 6 bases, the J end by 2 bases, with 14 bases between. For the CDR3, the DNA is TGTGCCAGCAGACCGTCCAGACAACCCTACGAGCAGTACTTC. This encodes CASRPSRQPYEQYF.

The V call is TRBV15, the J call TRBJ1-1, with a weak D call TRBD1 (5 bases). Trimming cost V 8 bases and J 1 base, with 8 bases left between them. CDR3 size: 12 residues. Germline V lookup: CDR1 LNHNV, CDR2 YYDKDF (reference sequence). CDR3 in DNA: TGTGCCACCCAAGGACAGAACACTGAAGCTTTCTTT. Translated, it gives CATQGQNTEAFF.

The CDR3 loop reads CASSPRQGQTGELFF. The CDR3 DNA reads as TGTGCCAGCAGTCCCCGACAGGGTCAAACCGGGGAGCTGTTTTTT. This sequence joins TRBV6-5 and TRBJ2-2, with 7 bases lining up with TRBD1. The V gene end was trimmed by 5 bases and the J gene end by 5 bases; junction bases not matched to a gene: 8. Germline CDR1 and CDR2: MNHEY and SVGAGI. The CDR3 totals 15 residues.

The chain is built from TRBV11-2 and TRBJ2-7, with D possibly matching TRBD2 (6 bases). The CDR3 runs 16 residues. Germline V CDR1 and CDR2: SGHAT, FQNNGV. The V end was cut by 3 bases, the J end by 2 bases, with 17 bases between. The CDR3 nucleotides read TGTGCCAGCAGCTTGGGCCGGGACTTTCAAACCTACGAGCAGTACTTC. Translation gives CASSLGRDFQTYEQYF. The full variable domain, its missing parts supplied by reference TRBV11-2 and TRBJ2-7, is EAGVAQSPRYKIIEKRQSVAFWCNPISGHATLYWYQQILGQGPKLLIQFQNNGVVDDSQLPKDRFSAERLKGVDSTLKIQPAKLEDSAVYLCASSLGRDFQTYEQYFGPGTRLTVT.

This chain links TRBV5-1 with TRBJ2-1; D is undetermined. The germline V gene encodes CDR1 SGHRS and CDR2 YFSETQ. This CDR3 contains 13 residues. V was cut by 4 bases and J by 4 bases, with 9 bases left in between. The CDR3 here is CASSPTTYNEQFF. The CDR3 DNA sequence: TGCGCCAGCAGCCCGACAACGTACAATGAGCAGTTCTTC.